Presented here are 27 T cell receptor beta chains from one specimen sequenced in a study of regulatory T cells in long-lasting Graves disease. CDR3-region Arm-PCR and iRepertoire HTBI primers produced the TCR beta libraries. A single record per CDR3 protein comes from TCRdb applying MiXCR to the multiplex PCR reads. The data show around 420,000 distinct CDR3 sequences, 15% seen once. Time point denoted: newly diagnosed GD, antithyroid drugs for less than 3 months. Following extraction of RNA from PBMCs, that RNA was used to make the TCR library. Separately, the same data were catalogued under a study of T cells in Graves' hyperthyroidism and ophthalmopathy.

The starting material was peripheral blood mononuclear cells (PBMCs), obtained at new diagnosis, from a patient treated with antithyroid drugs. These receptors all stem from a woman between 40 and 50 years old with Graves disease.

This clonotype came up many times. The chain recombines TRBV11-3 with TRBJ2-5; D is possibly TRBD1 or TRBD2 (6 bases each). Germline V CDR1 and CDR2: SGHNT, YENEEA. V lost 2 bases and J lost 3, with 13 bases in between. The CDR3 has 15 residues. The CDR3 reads CASSLISEGEETQYF. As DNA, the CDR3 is TGTGCCAGCAGCTTAATATCGGAGGGGGAAGAGACCCAGTACTTC.

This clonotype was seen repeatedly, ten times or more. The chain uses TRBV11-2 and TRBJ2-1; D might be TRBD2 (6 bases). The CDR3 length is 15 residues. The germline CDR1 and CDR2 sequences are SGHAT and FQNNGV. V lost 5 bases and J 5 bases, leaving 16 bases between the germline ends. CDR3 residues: CASSGPGTPNNEQFF. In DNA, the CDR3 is TGTGCCAGCAGCGGGCCCGGGACTCCTAACAATGAGCAGTTCTTC.

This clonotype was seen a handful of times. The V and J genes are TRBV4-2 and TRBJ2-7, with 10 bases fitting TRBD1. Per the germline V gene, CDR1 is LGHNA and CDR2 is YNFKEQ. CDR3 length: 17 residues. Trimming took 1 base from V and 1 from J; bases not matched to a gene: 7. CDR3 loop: CASSQVTGTGVSYEQYF. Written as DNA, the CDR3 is TGTGCCAGCAGCCAAGTCACCGGGACAGGGGTTTCCTACGAGCAGTACTTC.

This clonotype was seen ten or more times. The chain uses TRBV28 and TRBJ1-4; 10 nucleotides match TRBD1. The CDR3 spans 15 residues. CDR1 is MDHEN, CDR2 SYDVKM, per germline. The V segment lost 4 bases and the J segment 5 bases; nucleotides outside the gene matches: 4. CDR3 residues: CASSYADRGNEKLFF. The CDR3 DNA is TGTGCCAGCAGTTACGCGGACAGGGGGAATGAAAAACTGTTTTTT.

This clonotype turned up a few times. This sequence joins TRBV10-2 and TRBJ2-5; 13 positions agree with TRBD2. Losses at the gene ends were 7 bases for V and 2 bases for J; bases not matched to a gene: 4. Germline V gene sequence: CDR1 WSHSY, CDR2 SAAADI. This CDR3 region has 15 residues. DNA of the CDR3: TGCGCCAGCACCGGGACTAGCGGGGTTCAAGAGACCCAGTACTTC. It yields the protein CASTGTSGVQETQYF.

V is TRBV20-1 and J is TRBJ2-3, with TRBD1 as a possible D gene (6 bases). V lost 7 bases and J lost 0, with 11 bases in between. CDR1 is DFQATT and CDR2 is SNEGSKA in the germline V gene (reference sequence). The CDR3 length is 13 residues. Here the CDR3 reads CSGHRESTDTQYF. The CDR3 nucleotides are TGCAGTGGACACAGGGAAAGCACAGATACGCAGTATTTT.

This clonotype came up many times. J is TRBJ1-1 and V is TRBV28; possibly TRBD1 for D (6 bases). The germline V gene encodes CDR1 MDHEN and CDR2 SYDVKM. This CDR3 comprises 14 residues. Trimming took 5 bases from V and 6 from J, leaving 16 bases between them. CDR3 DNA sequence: TGTGCCAGCAGTACCCTGGGGGGCGGGGCTGAAGCTTTCTTT. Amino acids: CASSTLGGGAEAFF.

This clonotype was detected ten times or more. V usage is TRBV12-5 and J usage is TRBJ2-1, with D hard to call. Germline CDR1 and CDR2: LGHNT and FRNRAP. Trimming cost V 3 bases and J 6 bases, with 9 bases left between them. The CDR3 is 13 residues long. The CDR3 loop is CASGFALVNEQFF. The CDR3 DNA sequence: TGTGCTAGTGGTTTTGCCCTAGTCAATGAGCAGTTCTTC.

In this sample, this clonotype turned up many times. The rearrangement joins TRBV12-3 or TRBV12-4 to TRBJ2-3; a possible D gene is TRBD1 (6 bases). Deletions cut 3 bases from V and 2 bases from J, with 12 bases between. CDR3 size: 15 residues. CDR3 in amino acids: CASSLPGHPTDTQYF. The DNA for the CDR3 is TGTGCCAGCAGTTTGCCGGGACACCCCACAGATACGCAGTATTTT.

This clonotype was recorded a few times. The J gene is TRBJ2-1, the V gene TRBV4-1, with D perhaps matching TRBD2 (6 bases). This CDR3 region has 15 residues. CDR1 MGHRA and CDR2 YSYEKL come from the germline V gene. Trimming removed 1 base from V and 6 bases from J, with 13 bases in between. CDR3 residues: CASSQVTLASNEQFF. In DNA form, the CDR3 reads TGCGCCAGCAGCCAAGTCACACTAGCTTCCAATGAGCAGTTCTTC.

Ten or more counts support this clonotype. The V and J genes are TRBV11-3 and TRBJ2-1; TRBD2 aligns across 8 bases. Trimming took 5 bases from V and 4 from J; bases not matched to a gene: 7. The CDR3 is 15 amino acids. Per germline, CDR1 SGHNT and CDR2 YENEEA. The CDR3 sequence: CASSQERGTYNEQFF. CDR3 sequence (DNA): TGTGCCAGCAGCCAAGAGCGGGGGACTTACAATGAGCAGTTCTTC.

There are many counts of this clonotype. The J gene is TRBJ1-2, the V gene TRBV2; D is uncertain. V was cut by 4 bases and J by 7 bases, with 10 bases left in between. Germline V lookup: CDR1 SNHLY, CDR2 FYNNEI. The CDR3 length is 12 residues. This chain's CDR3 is CASSASGGGYTF. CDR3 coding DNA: TGTGCCAGCAGTGCCTCAGGCGGTGGCTACACCTTC.

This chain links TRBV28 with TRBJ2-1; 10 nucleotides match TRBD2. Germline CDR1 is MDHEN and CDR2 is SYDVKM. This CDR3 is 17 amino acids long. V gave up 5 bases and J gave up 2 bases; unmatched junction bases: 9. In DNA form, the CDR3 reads TGTGCCAGCAGTAGTCACCCCGGACTAGCGGCCTACAATGAGCAGTTCTTC. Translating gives CASSSHPGLAAYNEQFF.

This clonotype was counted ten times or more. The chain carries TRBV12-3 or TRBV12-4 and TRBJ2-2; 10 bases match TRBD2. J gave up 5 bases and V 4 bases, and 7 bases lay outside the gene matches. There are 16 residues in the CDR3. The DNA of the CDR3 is TGTGCCAGCAGTTCAAAGATACTAGCGGGGACCGGGGAGCTGTTTTTT. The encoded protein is CASSSKILAGTGELFF.

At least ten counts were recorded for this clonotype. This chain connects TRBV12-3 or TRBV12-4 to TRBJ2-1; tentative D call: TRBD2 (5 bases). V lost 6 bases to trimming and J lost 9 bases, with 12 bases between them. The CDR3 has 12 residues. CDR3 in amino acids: CASREPRGEQFF. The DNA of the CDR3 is TGTGCCAGCAGAGAACCACGGGGTGAGCAGTTCTTC.

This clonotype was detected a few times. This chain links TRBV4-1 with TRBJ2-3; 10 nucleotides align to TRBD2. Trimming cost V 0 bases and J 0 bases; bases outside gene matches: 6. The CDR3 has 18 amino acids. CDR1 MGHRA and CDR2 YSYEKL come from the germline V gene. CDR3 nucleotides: TGCGCCAGCAGCCAAGAGGTCGGGACTAGCGCTAGCACAGATACGCAGTATTTT. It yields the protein CASSQEVGTSASTDTQYF.

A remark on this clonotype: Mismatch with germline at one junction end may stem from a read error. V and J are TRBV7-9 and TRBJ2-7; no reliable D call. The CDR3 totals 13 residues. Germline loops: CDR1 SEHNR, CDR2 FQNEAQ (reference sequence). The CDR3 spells CASGLSSSYEQYF. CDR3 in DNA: TGTGCCAGCGGCTTAAGCAGCTCCTACGAGCAGTACTTC.

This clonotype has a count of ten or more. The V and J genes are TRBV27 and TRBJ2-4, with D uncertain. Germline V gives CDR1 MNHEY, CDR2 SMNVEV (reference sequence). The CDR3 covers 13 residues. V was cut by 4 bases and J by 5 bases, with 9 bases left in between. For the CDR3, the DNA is TGTGCCAGCAGTTGGCTAGGCGAAAACATTCAGTACTTC. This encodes CASSWLGENIQYF.

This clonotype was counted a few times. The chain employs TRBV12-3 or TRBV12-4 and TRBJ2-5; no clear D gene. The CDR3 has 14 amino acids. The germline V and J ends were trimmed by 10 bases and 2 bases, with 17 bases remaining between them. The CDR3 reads CATTTALQQETQYF. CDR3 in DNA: TGTGCCACAACGACGGCACTACAACAAGAGACCCAGTACTTC.

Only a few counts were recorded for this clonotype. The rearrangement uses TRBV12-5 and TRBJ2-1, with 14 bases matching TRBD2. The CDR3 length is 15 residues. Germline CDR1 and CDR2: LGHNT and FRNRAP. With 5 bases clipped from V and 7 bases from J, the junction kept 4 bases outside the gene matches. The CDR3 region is CASGRTSGRYNEQFF. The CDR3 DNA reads TGTGCTAGTGGTCGGACTAGCGGGAGGTATAATGAGCAGTTCTTC.

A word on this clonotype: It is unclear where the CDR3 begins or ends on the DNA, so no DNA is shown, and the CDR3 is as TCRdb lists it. This CDR3 reads CASSYETGGYTFGSGEQYF. J is TRBJ2-7 and V is TRBV7-2. The CDR3 sequence runs 19 residues, both termini included. CDR1 is SGHTA, CDR2 FQGNSA, per germline.

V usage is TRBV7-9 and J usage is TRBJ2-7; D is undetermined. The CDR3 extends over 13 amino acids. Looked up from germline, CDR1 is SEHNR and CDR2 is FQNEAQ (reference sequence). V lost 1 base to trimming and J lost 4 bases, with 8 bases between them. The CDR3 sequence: CASSLGRKYEQYF. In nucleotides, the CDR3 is TGTGCCAGCAGCTTAGGACGGAAATACGAGCAGTACTTC.

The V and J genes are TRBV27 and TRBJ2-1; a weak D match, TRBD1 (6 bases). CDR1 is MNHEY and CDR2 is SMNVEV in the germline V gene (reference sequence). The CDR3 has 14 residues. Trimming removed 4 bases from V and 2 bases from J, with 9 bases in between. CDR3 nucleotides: TGTGCCAGCAGTTCAACAGGGACCTACAATGAGCAGTTCTTC. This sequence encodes CASSSTGTYNEQFF.

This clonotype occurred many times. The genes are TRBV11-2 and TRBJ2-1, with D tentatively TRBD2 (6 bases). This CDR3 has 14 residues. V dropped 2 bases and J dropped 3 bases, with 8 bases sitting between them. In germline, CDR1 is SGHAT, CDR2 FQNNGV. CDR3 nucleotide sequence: TGTGCCAGCAGCTTATCGGACTACTACAATGAGCAGTTCTTC. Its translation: CASSLSDYYNEQFF.

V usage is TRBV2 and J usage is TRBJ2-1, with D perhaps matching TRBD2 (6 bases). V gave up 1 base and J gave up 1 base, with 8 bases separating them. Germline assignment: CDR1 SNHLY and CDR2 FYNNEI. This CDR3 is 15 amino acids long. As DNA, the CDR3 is TGTGCCAGCAGTGAAGTTAGCGGATCCTACAATGAGCAGTTCTTC. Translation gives CASSEVSGSYNEQFF.

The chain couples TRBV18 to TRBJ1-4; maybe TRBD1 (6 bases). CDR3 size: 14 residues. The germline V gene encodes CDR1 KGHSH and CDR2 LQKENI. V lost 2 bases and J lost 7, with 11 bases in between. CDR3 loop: CASSPSRGSEKLFF. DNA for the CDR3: TGTGCCAGCTCACCATCCAGGGGTTCTGAAAAACTGTTTTTT.

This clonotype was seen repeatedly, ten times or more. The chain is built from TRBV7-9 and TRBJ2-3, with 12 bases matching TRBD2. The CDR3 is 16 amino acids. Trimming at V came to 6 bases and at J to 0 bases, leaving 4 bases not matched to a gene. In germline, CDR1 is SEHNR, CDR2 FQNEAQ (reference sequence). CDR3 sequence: CASRFGLAGSTDTQYF. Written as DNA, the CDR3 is TGTGCCAGCAGATTCGGACTAGCGGGAAGCACAGATACGCAGTATTTT.